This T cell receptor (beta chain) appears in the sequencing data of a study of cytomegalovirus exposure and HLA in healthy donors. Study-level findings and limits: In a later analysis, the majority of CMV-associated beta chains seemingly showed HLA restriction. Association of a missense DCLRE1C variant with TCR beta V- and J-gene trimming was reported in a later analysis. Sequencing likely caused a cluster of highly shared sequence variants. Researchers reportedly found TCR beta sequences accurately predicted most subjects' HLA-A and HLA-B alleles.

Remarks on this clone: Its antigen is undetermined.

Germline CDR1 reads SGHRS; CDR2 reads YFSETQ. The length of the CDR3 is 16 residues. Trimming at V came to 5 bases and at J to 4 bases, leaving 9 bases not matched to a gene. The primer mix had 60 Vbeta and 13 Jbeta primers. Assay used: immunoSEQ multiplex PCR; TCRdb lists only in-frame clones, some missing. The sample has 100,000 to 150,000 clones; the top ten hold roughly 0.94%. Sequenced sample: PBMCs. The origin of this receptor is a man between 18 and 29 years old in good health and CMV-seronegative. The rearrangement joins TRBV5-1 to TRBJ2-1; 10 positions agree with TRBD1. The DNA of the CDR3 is TGCGCCAGCAGTGGGACAGGGGTAGGAAGATACAATGAGCAGTTCTTC. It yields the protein CASSGTGVGRYNEQFF.